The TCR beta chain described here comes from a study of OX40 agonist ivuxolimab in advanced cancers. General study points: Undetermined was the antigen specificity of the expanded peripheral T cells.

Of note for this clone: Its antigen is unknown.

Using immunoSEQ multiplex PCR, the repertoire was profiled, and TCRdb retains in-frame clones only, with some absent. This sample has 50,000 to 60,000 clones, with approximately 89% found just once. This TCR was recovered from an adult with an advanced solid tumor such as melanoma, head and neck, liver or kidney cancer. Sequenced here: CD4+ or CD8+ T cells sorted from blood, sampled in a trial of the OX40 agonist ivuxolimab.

This CDR3 is CASSLGTSYGYTF. CDR3 bases: TGCGCCAGCAGTCTTGGGACGAGCTATGGCTACACCTTC. This sequence joins TRBV10-2 and TRBJ1-2, with D maybe TRBD1 (5 bases). The CDR3 sequence is 13 residues long. Deletions cut 5 bases from V and 4 bases from J, with 11 bases between. CDR1 is WSHSY and CDR2 is SAAADI in the germline V gene.